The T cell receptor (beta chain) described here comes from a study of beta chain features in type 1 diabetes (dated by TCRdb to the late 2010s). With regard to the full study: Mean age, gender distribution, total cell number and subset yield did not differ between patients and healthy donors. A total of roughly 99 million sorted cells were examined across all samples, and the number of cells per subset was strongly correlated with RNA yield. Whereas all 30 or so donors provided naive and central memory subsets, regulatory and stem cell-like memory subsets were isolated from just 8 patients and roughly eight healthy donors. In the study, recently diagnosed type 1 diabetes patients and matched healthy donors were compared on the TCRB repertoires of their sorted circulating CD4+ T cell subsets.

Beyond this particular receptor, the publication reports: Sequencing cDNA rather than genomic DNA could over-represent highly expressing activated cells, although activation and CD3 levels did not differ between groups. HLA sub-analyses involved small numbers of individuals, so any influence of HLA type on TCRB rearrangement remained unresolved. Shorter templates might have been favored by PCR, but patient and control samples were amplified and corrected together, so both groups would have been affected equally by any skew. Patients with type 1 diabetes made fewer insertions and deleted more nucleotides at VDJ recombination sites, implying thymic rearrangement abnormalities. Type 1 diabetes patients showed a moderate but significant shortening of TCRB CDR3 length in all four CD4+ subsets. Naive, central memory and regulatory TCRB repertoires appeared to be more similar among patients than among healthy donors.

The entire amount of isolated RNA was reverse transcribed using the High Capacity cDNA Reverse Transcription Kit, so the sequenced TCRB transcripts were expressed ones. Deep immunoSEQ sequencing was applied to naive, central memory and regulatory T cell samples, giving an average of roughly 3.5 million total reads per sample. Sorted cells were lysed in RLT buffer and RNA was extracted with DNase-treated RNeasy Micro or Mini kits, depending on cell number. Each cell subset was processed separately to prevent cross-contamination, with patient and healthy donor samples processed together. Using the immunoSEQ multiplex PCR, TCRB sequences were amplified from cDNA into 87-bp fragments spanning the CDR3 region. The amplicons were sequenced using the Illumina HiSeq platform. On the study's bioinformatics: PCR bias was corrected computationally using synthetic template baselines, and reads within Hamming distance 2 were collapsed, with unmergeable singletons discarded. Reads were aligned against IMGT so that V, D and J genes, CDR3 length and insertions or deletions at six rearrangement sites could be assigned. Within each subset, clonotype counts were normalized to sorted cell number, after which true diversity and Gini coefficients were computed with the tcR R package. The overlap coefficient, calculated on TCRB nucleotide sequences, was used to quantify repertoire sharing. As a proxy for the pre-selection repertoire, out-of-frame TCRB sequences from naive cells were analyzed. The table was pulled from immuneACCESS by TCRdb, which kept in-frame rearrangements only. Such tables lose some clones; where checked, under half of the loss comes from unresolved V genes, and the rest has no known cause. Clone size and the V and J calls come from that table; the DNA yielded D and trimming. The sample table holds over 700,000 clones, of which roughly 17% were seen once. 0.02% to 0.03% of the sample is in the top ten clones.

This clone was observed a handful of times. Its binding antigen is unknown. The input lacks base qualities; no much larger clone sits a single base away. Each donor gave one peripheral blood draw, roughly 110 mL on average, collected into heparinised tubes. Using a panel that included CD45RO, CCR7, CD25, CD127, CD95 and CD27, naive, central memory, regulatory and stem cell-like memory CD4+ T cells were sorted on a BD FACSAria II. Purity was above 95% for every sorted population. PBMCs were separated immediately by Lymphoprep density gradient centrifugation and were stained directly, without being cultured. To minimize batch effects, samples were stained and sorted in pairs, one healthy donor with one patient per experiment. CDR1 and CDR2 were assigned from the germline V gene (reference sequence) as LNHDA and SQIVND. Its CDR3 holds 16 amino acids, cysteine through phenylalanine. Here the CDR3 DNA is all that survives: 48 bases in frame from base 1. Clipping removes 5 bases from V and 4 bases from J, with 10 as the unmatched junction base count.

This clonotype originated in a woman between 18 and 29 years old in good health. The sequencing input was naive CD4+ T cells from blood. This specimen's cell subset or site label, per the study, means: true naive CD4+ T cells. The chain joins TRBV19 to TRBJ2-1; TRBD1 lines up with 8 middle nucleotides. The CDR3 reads CASSLRGRGPYNEQFF. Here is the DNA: TGTGCCAGTAGTCTCCGAGGCAGGGGGCCTTACAATGAGCAGTTCTTC.